This is a list of T cell receptor beta chains from one sample in a study of regulatory T cells in long-lasting Graves disease. In TCRdb, the multiplex PCR reads were re-called with MiXCR into one record per CDR3 protein. This sample has hundreds of thousands of distinct CDR3 sequences, with less than 25% found just once. The material sequenced was peripheral blood mononuclear cells (PBMCs), taken when the disease was refractory, from a patient treated with antithyroid drugs. The receptor set was obtained from a female donor with Graves disease. The CDR3 runs from the conserved cysteine through the conserved F or W. Fields, in order: V gene, clone size, D gene, J gene, CDR3 protein. D genes are given only for firm matches. Clone size is stated in some rows and not others, as once, few, many or a class when expanded.

>TRBV11-2|many|.|TRBJ2-5
CASSLAGAQETQYF
>TRBV7-2|few|.|TRBJ2-3
CASSLGHHNPDTQYF
>TRBV20-1|many|.|TRBJ1-2
CSARDRGGGDGYTF
>TRBV28|many|.|TRBJ2-7
CASSFSDEQYF
>TRBV29-1|many|TRBD1|TRBJ2-4
CSVELGQGKNIQYF
>TRBV5-1|.|.|TRBJ2-7
CASSWGPTSSYEQYF
>TRBV6-2/TRBV6-3|.|TRBD1|TRBJ2-6
CASSYFAGGASGANVLTF
>TRBV5-1|.|TRBD2|TRBJ2-3
CASGPGLAAADTQYF
>TRBV10-3|many|TRBD1|TRBJ1-1
CAISRTGDMNTEAFF
>TRBV20-1|few|TRBD2|TRBJ2-7
CSADKPGLAGVGHEQYF
>TRBV30|many|TRBD2|TRBJ2-5
CAWTSGQETQYF
>TRBV28|many|TRBD1|TRBJ1-6
CASTPQGIGSPLHF
>TRBV20-1|few|TRBD1|TRBJ1-1
CSARKGAYGTEAFF
>TRBV5-1|.|TRBD2|TRBJ2-7
CASSFGGSPSYEQYF
>TRBV28|many|.|TRBJ1-1
CASSQTTYAGAFF
>TRBV4-3|.|.|TRBJ2-5
CASSQEWAEIGTQYF
>TRBV27|.|TRBD2|.
CASRIASGSYEQYF
>TRBV27|.|TRBD2|TRBJ2-1
CASTQTSGSSFEQFF
>TRBV27|.|.|TRBJ1-5
CASSFLGLQPQHF
>TRBV6-4|.|TRBD1|TRBJ1-5
CASSDSSRGRNQPQHF
>TRBV30|few|.|TRBJ2-5
CAWSWVGETQYF
>TRBV27|.|.|TRBJ2-4
CASSPQEGSKNIQYF
>TRBV5-1|few|.|TRBJ2-2
CASGSDTGELFF
>TRBV28|many|.|TRBJ1-1
CASSQGFVTEAFF
>TRBV7-2|.|.|TRBJ2-7
CASSLAPRTNYEQYF
>TRBV4-1|.|TRBD1|TRBJ1-3
CASSQRQGHSSGNTIYF
>TRBV27|many|.|TRBJ1-1
CASSPGGGNTEAFF
>TRBV27|few|.|TRBJ1-4
CARNLVDEKLFF
>TRBV20-1|few|TRBD2|TRBJ2-7
CSARELTSGSSYEQYF
>TRBV20-1|.|.|TRBJ1-1
CSASGQLGGAFF
>TRBV6-1|many|.|TRBJ1-2
CATTVNKGLYGNGYTF
>TRBV7-2|many|.|TRBJ1-3
CASSLTGESGNTIYF
>TRBV28|many|.|TRBJ2-7
CASSFGGLSEQYF
>TRBV28|many|.|TRBJ2-7
CASRDTDDTYEQYF
>TRBV28|many|.|TRBJ1-2
CASSESGTPTSLHGYTF
>TRBV19|.|.|TRBJ1-5
CASIGRYNQPQHF
>TRBV6-9|.|TRBD2|TRBJ2-3
CASSSEAGGPSTDTQYF
>TRBV6-5|.|TRBD1|TRBJ1-2
CASSYAQGFANYGYTF
>TRBV5-1|few|.|TRBJ1-5
CASSSGEVDQPQHF
>TRBV19|.|.|TRBJ1-1
CASSKAFNTEAFF
>TRBV15|few|.|TRBJ1-1
CATSRGFQHTEALF
>TRBV6-5|many|.|TRBJ2-7
CASSSPREDIYEQYF
>TRBV7-8|many|.|TRBJ2-7
CASSFGTSDEQYF
>TRBV3-1|many|.|TRBJ2-2
CASSQGTGELFF